The following is a T cell receptor beta chain sequence with its context. The data are from a study of technical replicates of blood from four donors. Generated by immunoSEQ multiplex PCR, the TCRdb table keeps only in-frame clones and is missing some. Here the sample spans some 83,000 clones, approximately 93% being singletons. Sequenced sample: T cells isolated from PBMCs. The TCR originated in a human donor in good health.

CDR3 in amino acids: CASSPQGWTQYF. As DNA, the CDR3 is TGTGCCAGTAGTCCCCAGGGGTGGACGCAGTATTTT. This chain links TRBV19 with TRBJ2-3; possibly TRBD1 for D (6 bases). The CDR3 consists of 12 residues. V was pared by 5 bases and J by 9 bases, with 12 bases between. In germline, CDR1 is LNHDA, CDR2 SQIVND (reference sequence). Variable domain in full (rest from reference TRBV19 and TRBJ2-3): DGGITQSPKYLFRKEGQNVTLSCEQNLNHDAMYWYRQDPGQGLRLIYYSQIVNDFQKGDIAEGYSVSREKKESFPLTVTSAQKNPTAFYLCASSPQGWTQYFGPGTRLTVL.